This T cell receptor (beta chain) was identified in a study of Ad26.COV2.S vaccination and SARS-CoV-2 variants. Across the study: By the intramuscular route, Ad26.COV2.S was given once, or twice 56 days apart. Study observations and caveats: Using TCR breadth and depth analyses may have led to underestimated total T cell responses.

On this clone: Its antigen is still unknown.

V lost 7 bases to trimming and J lost 7 bases; unmatched junction nucleotides: 6. Germline loops: CDR1 SGHAT, CDR2 FQNNGV. The CDR3 runs to 12 residues. As for treatment: 19 received Ad26.COV2.S at low or high dose, single or two shots; five or six received placebo; per-sample allocation not given. On day 63 after the first injection, vaccine and placebo recipients gave samples. Repertoires were generated with immunoSEQ multiplex PCR, while TCRdb's copy carries only in-frame clones and drops some. The sample has about 400,000 clones; less than 90% are singletons. This specimen was peripheral blood, taken in a trial of Ad26.COV2.S vaccine versus placebo. The chain links TRBV11-2 to TRBJ1-1; 7 bases map to TRBD1. The clonotype was recovered from a person between 18 and 65 years old who received the Ad26.COV2.S COVID-19 vaccine or a placebo. CDR3 DNA sequence: TGTGCCAGCACCCGGACAGGCTTTGAAGCTTTCTTT. Its protein product is CASTRTGFEAFF.